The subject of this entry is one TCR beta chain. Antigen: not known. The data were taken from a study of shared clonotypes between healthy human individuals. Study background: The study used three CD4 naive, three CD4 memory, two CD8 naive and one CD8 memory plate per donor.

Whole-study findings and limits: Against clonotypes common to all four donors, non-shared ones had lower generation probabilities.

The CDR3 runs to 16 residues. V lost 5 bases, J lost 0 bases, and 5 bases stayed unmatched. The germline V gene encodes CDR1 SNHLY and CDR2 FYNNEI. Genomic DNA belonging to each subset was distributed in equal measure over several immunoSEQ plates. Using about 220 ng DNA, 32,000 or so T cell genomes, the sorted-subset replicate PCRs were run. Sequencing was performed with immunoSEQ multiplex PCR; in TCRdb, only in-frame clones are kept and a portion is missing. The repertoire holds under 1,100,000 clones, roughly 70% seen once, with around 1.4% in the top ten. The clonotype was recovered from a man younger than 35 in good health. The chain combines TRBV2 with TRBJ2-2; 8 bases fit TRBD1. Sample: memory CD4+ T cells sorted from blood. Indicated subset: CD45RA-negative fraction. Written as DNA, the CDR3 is TGTGCCAGCAGTTCGGACAGGGCTACGAACACCGGGGAGCTGTTTTTT. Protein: CASSSDRATNTGELFF. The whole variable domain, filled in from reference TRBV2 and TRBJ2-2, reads EPEVTQTPSHQVTQMGQEVILRCVPISNHLYFYWYRQILGQKVEFLVSFYNNEISEKSEIFDDQFSVERPDGSNFTLKIRSTKLEDSAMYFCASSSDRATNTGELFFGEGSRLTVL.